This TCR beta chain was observed in a study of cytomegalovirus exposure and HLA in healthy donors. Study findings and constraints: TRBV6-2, TRBV6-3 and some other V segments were unresolvable in 87-base-pair reads. A cluster of highly shared sequence variants was likely a sequencing artifact. TCR beta sequences numbering around 15,000 were associated with HLA alleles at 0.05 false discovery rate in a later analysis.

About this clone: Its antigen remains unknown.

The germline gives CDR1 SNHLY, CDR2 FYNNEI. CDR3 length: 13 residues. Trimming cost V 5 bases and J 8 bases, with 15 bases left between them. A multiplex PCR was run with 60 Vbeta primers and 13 Jbeta primers. Per the authors' pipeline: Approximately 79 million unique TCR beta chains, around 11 million of them shared, were counted by a later analysis. Measured with immunoSEQ multiplex PCR; TCRdb has only the in-frame clones, and not every one. The V and J calls and clone size were taken over from that table, and D and trimming were inferred from the DNA. The table shows 190,000 or so clones, with over 80% occurring only once.

The rearrangement uses TRBV2 and TRBJ1-2; TRBD1 might be the D (5 bases). The sequenced sample was PBMCs. The TCR originated in a man in his fifties in good health and CMV-seronegative. Here the CDR3 reads CASSNPRVGGYTF. The CDR3 region has the DNA TGTGCCAGCAGTAATCCCAGGGTTGGGGGCTACACCTTC.